This paragraph covers one T cell receptor (beta chain) sequence. Germline V gene data show CDR1 as SGHAT and CDR2 as FQNNGV. This CDR3 region has 14 residues. V lost 5 bases to trimming and J lost 5 bases; unmatched junction nucleotides: 8. Assay: immunoSEQ multiplex PCR; the TCRdb copy retains only in-frame clones and omits some. This table holds some 700,000 clones, around 85% found once. The data belong to a study of shared T cell receptors in the human thymus. The sample also formed part of further work on human thymus T cells. That work adds: The donors were infants in Finland with congenital heart defects, otherwise immunologically healthy. Repertoires sampled from thymus and blood appeared biased in V and J gene usage.

The sequenced sample consisted of thymocytes. The V gene is TRBV11-2, the J gene TRBJ2-7; 8 positions match TRBD1. The sequence was obtained from a girl in the first two years of life with a congenital heart defect. CDR3 nucleotides: TGTGCCAGCAGCCCAAGGGACAGGTCCCACGAGCAGTACTTC. Protein product: CASSPRDRSHEQYF.